The clone carrying this T cell receptor (beta chain) was recorded many times. Its antigen is currently unknown. Relying on iRepertoire HTBI primers and Arm-PCR of CDR3 regions, the team built TCR beta libraries. Original processing notes: Identification across samples found 50 to 80 TRBV and approximately 15 TRBJ segments. Via MiXCR, TCRdb re-called the multiplex PCR reads, giving one row per CDR3 protein. TCRdb assigned the V and J calls; the authors' analysis was not used. The repertoire holds hundreds of thousands of distinct CDR3 sequences, with approximately 15% as singletons. The source of the sample is a study of regulatory T cells in long-lasting Graves disease. Time point of the sample: newly diagnosed GD, antithyroid drugs for less than 3 months. The TCR library used RNA extracted from PBMCs. Graves' disease diagnosis was established per American Thyroid Association guidelines. Study conclusions and caveats: Segments TRBV28, TRBJ1-2 and TRBJ2-5 showed preferential usage in persistent disease.

Per germline, CDR1 DFQATT and CDR2 SNEGSKA (reference sequence). The CDR3 runs to 11 residues. Trimming stripped 3 bases from V and 2 bases from J, with 2 bases between. These records were also assigned to another study, of T cells in Graves' hyperthyroidism and ophthalmopathy. That report notes: Graves' hyperthyroidism without ophthalmopathy progression within 18 months was termed stable.

The receptor comes from a woman in her 30s with Graves disease. The chain has TRBV20-1 and TRBJ2-1; D is ambiguous. This sample comprised peripheral blood mononuclear cells (PBMCs), obtained at new diagnosis, from a patient treated with antithyroid drugs. DNA for the CDR3: TGCAGTGCTAGTCCCTACAATGAGCAGTTCTTC. It encodes CSASPYNEQFF.